This T cell receptor (beta chain) was observed in a study of T-cell memory formation after mild COVID-19. MiXCR, run by TCRdb on the 5' RACE reads, gives a single entry per CDR3 protein. The sample shows under 250,000 distinct CDR3 sequences, about 10% of them seen only once. Germline V gene sequence: CDR1 DFQATT, CDR2 SNEGSKA (reference sequence). This CDR3 spans 13 amino acids. Trimming left V 1 base short and J 8 bases short, with 11 bases between. Sequencing was performed on PBMCs or a T cell subset sorted from them (not recorded which). The genes are TRBV20-1 and TRBJ1-4; no clear D. The sequence was collected from a man between 18 and 35 years old who had mild COVID-19 (a few samples of this study predate the infection). Cell type and time point are not known. The CDR3 DNA sequence: TGCAGTGCTAGAGTAGGGTCTGACGAAAAACTGTTTTTT. This sequence encodes CSARVGSDEKLFF.